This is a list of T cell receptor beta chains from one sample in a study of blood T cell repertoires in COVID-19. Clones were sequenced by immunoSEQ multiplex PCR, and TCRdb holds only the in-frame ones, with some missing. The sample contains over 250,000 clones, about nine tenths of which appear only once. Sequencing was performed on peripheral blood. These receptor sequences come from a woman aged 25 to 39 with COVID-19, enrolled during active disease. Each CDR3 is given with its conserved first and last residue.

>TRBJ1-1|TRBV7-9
CAIASARATEAFF
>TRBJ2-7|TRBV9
CASSVSTSGPYEQYF
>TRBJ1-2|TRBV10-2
CASSELGVYGYTF
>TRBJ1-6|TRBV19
CASSWTGKNSPLHF
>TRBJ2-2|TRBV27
CASTDRGNTGELFF
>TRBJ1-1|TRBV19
CASSIKGGQTEAFF
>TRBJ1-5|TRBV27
CASSPWGGTANQPQHF
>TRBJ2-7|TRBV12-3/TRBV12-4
CASSFDSDYEQYF
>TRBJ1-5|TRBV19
CASTPSGQPQHF
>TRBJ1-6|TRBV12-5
CASGTTGTGNSPLHF
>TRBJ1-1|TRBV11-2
CASSSTYRGTNTEAFF
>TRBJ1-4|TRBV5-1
CASRPRTAVNEKLFF
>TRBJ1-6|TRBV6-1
CASSETRGGTNPNRENNSPLHF
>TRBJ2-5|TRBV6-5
CASSYSIRLVGETQYF
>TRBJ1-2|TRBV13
CASSLDRYGYTF
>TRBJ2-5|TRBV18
CASSPGQEETQYF
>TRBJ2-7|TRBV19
CASSKGQIYEQYF